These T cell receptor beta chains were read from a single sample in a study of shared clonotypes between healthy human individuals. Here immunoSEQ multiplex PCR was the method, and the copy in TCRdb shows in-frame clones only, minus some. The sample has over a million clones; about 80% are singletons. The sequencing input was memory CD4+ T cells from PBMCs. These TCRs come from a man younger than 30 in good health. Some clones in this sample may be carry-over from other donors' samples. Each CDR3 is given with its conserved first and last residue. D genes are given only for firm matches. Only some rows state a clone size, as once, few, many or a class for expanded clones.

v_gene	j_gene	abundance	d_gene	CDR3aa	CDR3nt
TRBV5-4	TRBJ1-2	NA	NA	CASSLGQGTGIHYGYTF	TGTGCCAGCAGCTTGGGTCAGGGGACGGGGATCCACTATGGCTACACCTTC
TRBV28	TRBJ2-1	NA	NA	CACMGPLGPNEQFF	TGTGCCTGCATGGGCCCGTTGGGCCCCAATGAGCAGTTCTTC
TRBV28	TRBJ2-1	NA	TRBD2	CASRPSGASYNEQFF	TGTGCCAGCAGACCTAGCGGGGCCTCCTACAATGAGCAGTTCTTC
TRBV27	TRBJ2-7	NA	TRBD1	CASSLRGTPFYEQYF	TGTGCCAGCAGTCTCAGGGGGACACCTTTCTACGAGCAGTACTTC
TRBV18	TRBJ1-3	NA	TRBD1	CASSPFPGQGTANTIYF	TGTGCCAGCTCACCATTTCCGGGACAGGGAACTGCAAACACCATATATTTT
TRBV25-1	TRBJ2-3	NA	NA	CASSDGQTTSTDTQYF	TGTGCCAGCAGTGATGGACAGACTACTAGCACAGATACGCAGTATTTT
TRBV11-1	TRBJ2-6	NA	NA	CASSVRSGANVLTF	TGTGCCAGCAGCGTACGGTCTGGGGCCAACGTCCTGACTTTC
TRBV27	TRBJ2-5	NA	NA	CASSLTLETQYF	TGTGCCAGCTCTCTTACCTTAGAGACCCAGTACTTC
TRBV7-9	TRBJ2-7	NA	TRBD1	CASTGQSSYEQYF	TGTGCCAGCACGGGACAGAGCTCCTACGAGCAGTACTTC
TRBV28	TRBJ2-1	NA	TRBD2	CASRGLAGDEQFF	TGTGCCAGCAGGGGACTAGCGGGAGATGAGCAGTTCTTC
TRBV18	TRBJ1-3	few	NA	CASSPPSVSGNTIYF	TGTGCCAGCTCACCACCGAGCGTTTCTGGAAACACCATATATTTT
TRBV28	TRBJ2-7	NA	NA	CASSLYGRKDYEQYF	TGTGCCAGCAGTTTATACGGGAGAAAGGACTACGAGCAGTACTTC
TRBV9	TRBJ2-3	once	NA	CASSVPPTDTQYF	TGTGCCAGCAGCGTCCCGCCCACAGATACGCAGTATTTT
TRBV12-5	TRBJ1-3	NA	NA	CASGLVPGRAGNTIYF	TGTGCTAGTGGTTTGGTACCGGGGAGAGCCGGAAACACCATATATTTT
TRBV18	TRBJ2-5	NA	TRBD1	CASSPGQEETQYF	TGTGCCAGCTCACCGGGACAGGAAGAGACCCAGTACTTC
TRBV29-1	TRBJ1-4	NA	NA	CSVAPVRNEKLFF	TGCAGCGTGGCACCCGTGCGCAATGAAAAACTGTTTTTT
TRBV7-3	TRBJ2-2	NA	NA	CASSLTTNTGELFF	TGTGCCAGCAGCTTAACTACGAACACCGGGGAGCTGTTTTTT
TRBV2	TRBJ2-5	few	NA	CASSRQSQETQYF	TGTGCCAGCAGTAGACAGAGCCAAGAGACCCAGTACTTC
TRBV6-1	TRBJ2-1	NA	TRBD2	CASGTRFGEQFF	TGTGCCAGCGGGACTAGGTTTGGTGAGCAGTTCTTC
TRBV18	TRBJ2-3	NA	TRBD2	CASSPPGLAGGTDTQYF	TGTGCCAGCTCACCACCGGGACTAGCGGGCGGGACAGATACGCAGTATTTT
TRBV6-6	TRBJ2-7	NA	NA	CASTRGFTYEQYF	TGTGCCAGCACTAGGGGGTTTACCTACGAGCAGTACTTC
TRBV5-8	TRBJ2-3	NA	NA	CASSFRLGGGDTQYF	TGTGCCAGCAGCTTTCGTCTAGGGGGGGGAGATACGCAGTATTTT
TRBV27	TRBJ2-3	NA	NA	CASSYGDFTDTQYF	TGTGCCAGCAGTTATGGGGACTTCACAGATACGCAGTATTTT
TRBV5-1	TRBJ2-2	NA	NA	CASSLAANTGELFF	TGCGCCAGCAGCTTGGCCGCGAACACCGGGGAGCTGTTTTTT
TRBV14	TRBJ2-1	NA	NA	CASSRRSDSYNEQFF	TGTGCCAGCAGCCGACGGAGTGACTCCTACAATGAGCAGTTCTTC
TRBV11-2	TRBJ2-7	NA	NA	CASSLVPSGAGSSYEQYF	TGTGCCAGCAGCTTAGTCCCATCCGGGGCAGGGTCCTCCTACGAGCAGTACTTC
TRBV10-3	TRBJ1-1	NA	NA	CAISDQANSMNTEAFF	TGTGCCATCAGTGATCAGGCGAACTCCATGAACACTGAAGCTTTCTTT
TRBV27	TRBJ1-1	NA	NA	CASSLVGWPPRSTEAFF	TGTGCCAGCAGTTTGGTAGGGTGGCCCCCTAGGAGCACTGAAGCTTTCTTT
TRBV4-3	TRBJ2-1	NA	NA	CASSQSWRPYNEQFF	TGCGCCAGCAGCCAATCATGGCGGCCCTACAATGAGCAGTTCTTC
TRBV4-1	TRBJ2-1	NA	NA	CASSQGDLGVWGQFF	TGCGCCAGCAGCCAAGGTGACTTAGGTGTGTGGGGGCAGTTCTTC
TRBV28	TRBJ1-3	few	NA	CASIGAGNTIYF	TGTGCCAGCATCGGGGCTGGAAACACCATATATTTT
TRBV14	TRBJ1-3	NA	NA	CASSQSWLSSGNTIYF	TGTGCCAGCAGCCAATCTTGGCTTAGCTCTGGAAACACCATATATTTT
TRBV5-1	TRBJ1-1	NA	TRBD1	CASSLDVGTGGRTEAFF	TGCGCCAGCAGCTTGGATGTGGGGACAGGGGGCCGCACTGAAGCTTTCTTT
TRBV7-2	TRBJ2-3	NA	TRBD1	CASSLIGTVTDTQYF	TGTGCCAGCAGCCTTATAGGGACAGTCACAGATACGCAGTATTTT
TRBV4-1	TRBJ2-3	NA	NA	CASSQDASSTDTQYF	TGCGCCAGCAGCCAAGATGCGTCCAGCACAGATACGCAGTATTTT
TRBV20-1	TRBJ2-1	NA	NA	CSASAYNEQFF	TGCAGTGCTAGCGCTTACAATGAGCAGTTCTTC
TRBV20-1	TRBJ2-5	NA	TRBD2	CSGLAQETQYF	TGCAGTGGACTAGCCCAAGAGACCCAGTACTTC
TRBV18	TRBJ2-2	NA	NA	CASSQSGGTGELFF	TGTGCCAGCTCCCAATCAGGCGGGACCGGGGAGCTGTTTTTT
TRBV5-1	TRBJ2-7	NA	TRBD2	CASSLGREGRNEQYF	TGCGCCAGCAGCTTGGGACGGGAGGGCCGGAACGAGCAGTACTTC
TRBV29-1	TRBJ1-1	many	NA	CSADGGRGNTEAFF	TGCAGCGCTGATGGGGGGCGAGGGAACACTGAAGCTTTCTTT
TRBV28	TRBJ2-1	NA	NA	CASRGEAYQQFF	TGTGCCAGCAGGGGGGAGGCATATCAGCAGTTCTTC